This entry is about one T cell receptor beta chain. The antigen is undetermined. The V gene's germline CDR1 is SGHDT and CDR2 YYEEEE. This CDR3 spans 17 amino acids. Trimming cost V 1 base and J 1 base, with 12 bases left between them. This entry comes from a study of beta chain features in type 1 diabetes. At the level of the study: Researchers looked at about 110 million sorted cells across all samples. General study findings and limits: Patients showed naive, central memory and Treg TCRB repertoires that appeared more similar than those of healthy donors.

Populations isolated by sorting all had purity greater than 95%. Isolated RNA was reverse transcribed in full, so expressed TCRB transcripts were sequenced. Clones were read by immunoSEQ multiplex PCR, and TCRdb kept only the in-frame ones, dropping some. The sample carries over 700,000 clones, 15% to 20% recorded once. The receptor was isolated from a young woman in good health. The specimen sequenced was naive CD4+ T cells from blood. The chain is built from TRBV5-6 and TRBJ2-6; D possibly corresponds to TRBD1 (5 bases). The CDR3 region is CASSLMSKGSGANVLTF. The CDR3 region has the DNA TGTGCCAGCAGCTTGATGTCTAAGGGGTCTGGGGCCAACGTCCTGACTTTC.